Sequencing of this T cell receptor (beta chain) was carried out in a study of blood T cell repertoires in COVID-19. V lost 0 bases, J lost 6 bases, and 2 bases stayed unmatched. Germline CDR1 is SGHNT and CDR2 is YYREEE (reference sequence). The CDR3 runs to 15 residues. Data came from immunoSEQ multiplex PCR; TCRdb stores just in-frame clones and leaves some out. The table records under 300,000 clones, approximately 85% of them present only once. The chain links TRBV5-4 to TRBJ1-6; 8 bases fit TRBD1. This TCR came from a man of 80 years or more with acute or convalescent COVID-19. Sequences were obtained from peripheral blood. For the CDR3, the DNA is TGTGCCAGCAGCTTGGAACAGGGGGGTAATTCACCCCTCCACTTT. Translated, it gives CASSLEQGGNSPLHF.